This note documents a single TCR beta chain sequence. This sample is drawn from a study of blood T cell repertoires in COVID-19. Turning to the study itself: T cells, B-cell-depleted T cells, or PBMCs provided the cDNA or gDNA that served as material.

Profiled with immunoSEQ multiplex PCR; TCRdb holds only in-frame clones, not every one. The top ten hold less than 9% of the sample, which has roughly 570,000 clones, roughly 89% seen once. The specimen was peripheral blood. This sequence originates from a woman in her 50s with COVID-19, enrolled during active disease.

CDR3: CASRFAGESTDTQYF. For the CDR3, the DNA is TGTGCCAGCAGGTTTGCGGGGGAAAGCACAGATACGCAGTATTTT. The genes are TRBV6-5 and TRBJ2-3; 7 nucleotides match TRBD2. The CDR3 length is 15 residues. V was clipped by 6 bases and J by 0 bases; unmatched bases: 6. Germline CDR1 MNHEY, CDR2 SVGAGI.